This T cell receptor delta chain was sequenced in a study of gamma-delta T cells after stem cell transplantation. Germline CDR1 and CDR2: GEAIGNYY and EKD. This CDR3 region has 16 residues. V was pared by 7 bases and J by 0 bases, with 8 bases of the junction left unmatched. TCRdb re-called the RT-PCR reads via CATT. The table records around 2,000 delta-chain clones, about 33% of them present only once. By share of the sample, this clone is medium-sized. A far larger clone is just one base off, so this is likely a read error. At the DNA level, this CDR3 is encoded by other sequences in the same sample as well.

This receptor was identified in a human donor. It is not recorded whose cells these are; they may come from a transplant donor. Sequenced: gamma-delta T cells. The chain employs TRDV2 and TRDJ1, with 12 bases fitting TRDD3. The CDR3 region is CACDSLGDTNTDKLIF. The DNA of the CDR3 is TGTGCCTGCGACTCACTGGGGGATACCAACACCGATAAACTCATCTTT.